The rows below give T cell receptor beta chains drawn from one sample of a study of vaccination effects on CD4 cells after COVID-19. For these TCRs, the target antigens are not known. Profiling relied on immunoSEQ multiplex PCR, and the TCRdb table lists in-frame clones only, not all of them. Of about 61,000 clones listed, 81% are singletons. The specimen comprised CD4+ T cells from PBMCs cultured with HCoV-229E spike peptides, sampled before COVID-19 vaccination. The receptor set was obtained from a human donor who received a COVID-19 vaccine. Each CDR3 is given with its conserved first and last residue. D genes are given only for firm matches. Only part of the rows carry a size: once, few, many, or a class if the clone is expanded.

CDR3 protein	CDR3 DNA	clone size	V gene	J gene	D gene
CANLRRGSGNTIYF	TGTGCCAACCTTCGACGGGGCTCTGGAAACACCATATATTTT	.	TRBV5-8	TRBJ1-3	.
CASSLNVLSYTGELFF	TGTGCCAGCAGCTTAAATGTGTTGAGTTACACCGGGGAGCTGTTTTTT	.	TRBV7-3	TRBJ2-2	.
CASGPRGATGNTIYF	TGTGCCAGCGGTCCGCGGGGGGCGACTGGAAACACCATATATTTT	.	TRBV6-5	TRBJ1-3	.
CASSTNLGNTEAFF	TGTGCCAGCAGCACCAACCTAGGGAACACTGAAGCTTTCTTT	.	TRBV9	TRBJ1-1	.
CASTTGVSNQPQHF	TGTGCCAGCACTACAGGGGTTAGCAATCAGCCCCAGCATTTT	.	TRBV28	TRBJ1-5	TRBD1
CASSVGPADNSPLHF	TGTGCCAGCAGCGTGGGCCCAGCAGATAATTCACCCCTCCACTTT	.	TRBV9	TRBJ1-6	.
CASSAYGGRGLTGELFF	TGTGCCAGCAGCGCATACGGGGGAAGGGGGCTCACCGGGGAGCTGTTTTTT	.	TRBV9	TRBJ2-2	.
CARSWAPENSNQPQHF	TGTGCCAGAAGCTGGGCTCCGGAAAATAGCAATCAGCCCCAGCATTTT	once	TRBV5-3	TRBJ1-5	.
CASRRQGTGELFF	TGTGCCAGCAGGCGACAGGGGACCGGGGAGCTGTTTTTT	once	TRBV6-5	TRBJ2-2	TRBD1
CASRQIAGGKNIQYF	TGTGCCAGTAGGCAAATAGCGGGGGGCAAAAACATTCAGTACTTC	once	TRBV19	TRBJ2-4	TRBD2
CASSLGGVRVAGELFF	TGTGCCAGCAGCTTAGGAGGGGTTCGGGTGGCCGGGGAGCTGTTTTTT	.	TRBV7-2	TRBJ2-2	.
CSAPSGGYTF	TGCAGTGCTCCGAGCGGGGGCTACACCTTC	.	TRBV20-1	TRBJ1-2	.
CASSQTGFWEKLFF	TGTGCCAGCTCGCAAACAGGGTTCTGGGAAAAACTGTTTTTT	once	TRBV18	TRBJ1-4	.
CASSLGQGAEAFF	TGCGCCAGCAGCCTAGGACAGGGGGCTGAAGCTTTCTTT	.	TRBV5-1	TRBJ1-1	TRBD1
CASSSGILAFF	TGTGCCAGCAGCTCCGGGATTCTCGCTTTCTTT	.	TRBV5-8	TRBJ1-1	.
CASGQGATYNEQFF	TGTGCCAGCGGACAGGGGGCCACCTACAATGAGCAGTTCTTC	.	TRBV27	TRBJ2-1	TRBD1
CASSQEEQGREAFF	TGCGCCAGCAGCCAAGAAGAGCAGGGTAGGGAAGCTTTCTTT	.	TRBV4-1	TRBJ1-1	.